What follows is one TCR beta chain and its context. Its specificity is not known. The PCR had 60 Vbeta and 13 Jbeta primers. Sequenced by immunoSEQ multiplex PCR; TCRdb stores in-frame clones only, minus some. In total, the table holds some 82,000 clones. The sample originates from a study of cytomegalovirus exposure and HLA in healthy donors. Findings and caveats of the study: In a later analysis, HLA-associated TCR beta chains were more clonally expanded than equally common others. In vitro experiments confirmed that three CMV-associated chains were specific for CMV antigens.

The CDR3 is 15 amino acids. Germline CDR1 SGHNT, CDR2 YYREEE (reference sequence). The V segment lost 1 base and the J segment 7 bases; nucleotides outside the gene matches: 7. The chain combines TRBV5-4 with TRBJ1-2; 10 bases map to TRBD1. The sequenced material came from PBMCs. This TCR derives from a woman aged 30 to 39 in good health and CMV-seronegative. Here the CDR3 reads CASSLRDRGRGGYTF. CDR3 sequence (DNA): TGTGCCAGCAGCTTGAGGGACAGGGGCCGTGGTGGCTACACCTTC.